This T cell receptor beta chain was recovered during a study of blood T cells in healthy people across ages. With a J-beta primer mix and a sample-barcoded 5' primer, a second PCR ran about 7 to 12 cycles. From the 5' RACE reads, TCRdb called clonotypes with MiXCR, one entry per CDR3 protein. Among over a million distinct CDR3 sequences listed, roughly 40% were seen once. CDR1 is DFQATT, CDR2 SNEGSKA, per germline (reference sequence). V shed 3 bases and J 1 base; nucleotides not matched to a gene: 9. CDR3 length equals 16 residues. What was sequenced was blood. The rearrangement links TRBV20-1 to TRBJ1-5, with 7 positions matching TRBD1. The TCR comes from a woman aged 18-30 years in good health. The CDR3 DNA is TGCAGTGCTAGGACCGACAGGGTTGGGAGCAATCAGCCCCAGCATTTT. Amino acid sequence: CSARTDRVGSNQPQHF.